What follows are 15 T cell receptor beta chains derived from one specimen sequenced in a study of cytomegalovirus exposure and HLA in healthy donors. Researchers ran the PCR with 60 Vbeta and 13 Jbeta primers. TCRdb keeps only in-frame clones here, not all; method: immunoSEQ multiplex PCR. This table holds 85,000 to 130,000 clones, approximately 70% found once. Sequences were obtained from PBMCs. These receptors originate from a boy between 10 and 17 years old in good health and CMV-seronegative.

The genes are TRBV6-5 and TRBJ2-3, with TRBD2 matching 11 bases. The V segment lost 4 bases and the J segment 5 bases; nucleotides outside the gene matches: 8. Germline V gene lookup returns CDR1 MNHEY and CDR2 SVGAGI. The CDR3 is made up of 16 amino acids. The CDR3 region has the DNA TGTGCCAGCAGTTCCGTAGCGGGAGGGCCAGTAGATACGCAGTATTTT. Protein: CASSSVAGGPVDTQYF.

The chain combines TRBV6-1 with TRBJ1-1; D is undetermined. Trimming took 2 bases from V and 5 from J, leaving 9 bases between them. Germline-derived CDR1 and CDR2 are MNHNS and SASEGT. This CDR3 is 13 amino acids long. CDR3 amino acids: CASSERGLTEAFF. CDR3 coding DNA: TGTGCCAGCAGTGAACGGGGTTTGACTGAAGCTTTCTTT.

This clone was observed a handful of times. This rearrangement joins TRBV15 to TRBJ1-1; 7 bases are shared with TRBD1. The CDR3 consists of 14 residues. J was trimmed by 8 bases and V by 4 bases; bases with no gene match: 10. Germline CDR1 reads LNHNV; CDR2 reads YYDKDF (reference sequence). CDR3 loop: CATSKGTDPWEAFF. As DNA, the CDR3 is TGTGCCACCAGCAAAGGGACAGACCCTTGGGAAGCTTTCTTT.

The gene calls are TRBV28 and TRBJ1-6; 8 bases fit TRBD1. The V and J ends lost 0 bases and 7 bases, in that order; junction bases with no gene match: 5. From germline, CDR1 is MDHEN and CDR2 SYDVKM. CDR3 length: 16 amino acids. CDR3 sequence: CASSLWTGVGNSPLHF. DNA of the CDR3: TGTGCCAGCAGTTTATGGACAGGGGTTGGGAATTCACCCCTCCACTTT.

This clone was found a few times. No conserved phenylalanine or tryptophan is present at the end of the CDR3, so a read error is the likely explanation. The rearrangement joins TRBV18 to TRBJ2-3; D uncertain. The V and J ends lost 5 bases and 5 bases respectively, with 5 bases between them. Germline lookup yields CDR1 KGHSH and CDR2 LQKENI. The CDR3 sequence is 11 residues long. CDR3 nucleotide sequence: TGTGCCAGCTCATCCCTAGATACGCAGTATGTT. It yields the protein CASSSLDTQYV.

This chain uses TRBV13 with TRBJ2-1; 8 nucleotides line up with TRBD2. CDR1 and CDR2 (germline): PRHDT, FYEKMQ (reference sequence). This CDR3 spans 13 amino acids. V was pared by 5 bases and J by 6 bases, with 3 bases of the junction left unmatched. The CDR3 DNA follows: TGTGCCAGCAGCCCTCGGGGGGGCAATGAGCAGTTCTTC. Translated, it gives CASSPRGGNEQFF.

This clone is a singleton in its sample. The V and J genes are TRBV5-4 and TRBJ1-4, with D unresolved. The germline V and J ends were trimmed by 0 bases and 5 bases, with 11 bases remaining between them. CDR1 and CDR2 from the germline V gene are SGHNT and YYREEE (reference sequence). CDR3 length: 15 amino acids. The CDR3 region has the DNA TGTGCCAGCAGCTTGGCCCCAACCCGGAATGAAAAACTGTTTTTT. Its translation: CASSLAPTRNEKLFF.

The chain carries TRBV18 and TRBJ2-2; no reliable D call. V was shortened by 7 bases and J by 6 bases, with 15 bases between the two germline ends. This CDR3 comprises 14 residues. CDR1 and CDR2 from the germline V gene are KGHSH and LQKENI. The CDR3 reads CASCNKPSAGELFF. The CDR3 DNA sequence: TGTGCCAGCTGCAACAAACCATCCGCCGGGGAGCTGTTTTTT.

The J gene is TRBJ1-6, the V gene TRBV6-6, with D uncertain. Trimming removed 5 bases from V and 5 bases from J, with 10 bases in between. The CDR3 totals 14 residues. In germline, CDR1 is MNHNY, CDR2 SVGAGI (reference sequence). The CDR3 bases are TGTGCCAGCAGTGATGGCCCACATAATTCACCCCTCCACTTT. Its protein product is CASSDGPHNSPLHF.

This chain uses TRBV6-5 with TRBJ1-1; D gene unclear. The CDR3 runs 12 residues. V was shortened by 6 bases and J by 5 bases, with 10 bases between the two germline ends. The germline V gene encodes CDR1 MNHEY and CDR2 SVGAGI. CDR3 sequence reads: CASSPSGTEAFF. CDR3 bases: TGTGCCAGCAGCCCTAGCGGAACTGAAGCTTTCTTT.

The genes are TRBV28 and TRBJ2-7, with TRBD1 matching over 11 bases. CDR3 length equals 16 residues. Germline-derived CDR1 and CDR2 are MDHEN and SYDVKM. V lost 2 bases, J lost 3 bases, and 6 bases stayed unmatched. The CDR3 loop is CASSLGPGQGVYEQYF. The CDR3 nucleotides read TGTGCCAGCAGTTTAGGCCCGGGACAGGGGGTCTACGAGCAGTACTTC.

The rearrangement joins TRBV5-6 to TRBJ2-3; D is perhaps TRBD2 (6 bases). The CDR3 is made up of 11 amino acids. The germline CDR1 and CDR2 sequences are SGHDT and YYEEEE. Trimming took 4 bases from V and 9 from J, leaving 9 bases between them. This chain's CDR3 is CASSRRETQYF. The CDR3 region has the DNA TGTGCCAGCAGCCGCCGGGAGACGCAGTATTTT.

The chain joins TRBV2 to TRBJ2-7; TRBD2 agrees at 8 bases. Germline CDR1 and CDR2: SNHLY and FYNNEI. The CDR3 is 15 residues long. After removal of 1 base from V and 4 bases from J, the junction contained 6 bases not matched to a gene. The CDR3 DNA sequence: TGTGCCAGCAGTGAAGGTCTAGCGGGCTTGTACGAGCAGTACTTC. Its protein product is CASSEGLAGLYEQYF.

This clone has a handful of counts. The rearrangement links TRBV29-1 to TRBJ2-7; D unresolved. Germline CDR1 SQVTM, CDR2 ANQGSEA. With 3 bases removed from V and 4 bases from J, the gap between germline ends came to 7 bases. The CDR3 loop spans 11 amino acids. The CDR3 DNA reads as TGCAGCGTTGACTCCGGGTACGAGCAGTACTTC. Translation: CSVDSGYEQYF.

A single count supports this clone. V and J are TRBV6-5 and TRBJ1-3; D is perhaps TRBD1 (5 bases). Germline CDR1 and CDR2: MNHEY and SVGAGI. This CDR3 has 16 amino acids. Trimming took 2 bases from V and 4 from J, leaving 15 bases between them. CDR3 sequence: CASSYAGSAAGNTIYF. In nucleotides, the CDR3 is TGTGCCAGCAGTTACGCAGGGTCGGCTGCGGGAAACACCATATATTTT.